These T cell receptor beta chains were read from a single sample in a study of T-cell memory formation after mild COVID-19. Each CDR3 protein gets one entry after TCRdb re-called the 5' RACE reads with MiXCR. The sample holds around 440,000 distinct CDR3 sequences, 15% to 20% seen once. Sequencing input: PBMCs or a T cell subset sorted from them (not recorded which). These receptors came from an adult woman who had mild COVID-19 (a few samples of this study predate the infection). Cell type and time point are not known. The CDR3 runs from the conserved cysteine through the conserved F or W. D genes are given only for firm matches. Where a row states a size, it is once, few, many or the class of an expanded clone; other rows omit it.

d_gene	abundance	v_gene	j_gene	CDR3nt	CDR3aa
TRBD1	few	TRBV9	TRBJ2-1	TGTGCCAGCAGCGTGAGGGGGGACAGGAACTACAATGAGCAGTTCTTC	CASSVRGDRNYNEQFF
NA	few	TRBV11-3	TRBJ1-2	TGTGCCAGCACGGATGGCTATGGCTACACCTTC	CASTDGYGYTF
NA	NA	TRBV7-9	TRBJ1-5	TGTGCCAGCAACTCGGAGTGGGAGCAGCCCCAGCATTTT	CASNSEWEQPQHF
NA	few	TRBV27	TRBJ2-3	TGTGCCAGCAGTCAGACTAGTTTCACAGATACGCAGTATTTT	CASSQTSFTDTQYF
NA	NA	TRBV27	TRBJ1-6	TGTGCCAGCAGTTTCCCCGGTGATTCACCCCTCCACTTT	CASSFPGDSPLHF
NA	few	TRBV10-3	TRBJ2-2	TGTGCCATCAGGCAAGACCGGTCCGGGGAGCTGTTTTTT	CAIRQDRSGELFF
TRBD1	few	TRBV5-1	TRBJ1-4	TGCGCCAGCAGCCTCCGGGGTCCGGGGACAGGCCCTGAAAAACTGTTTTTT	CASSLRGPGTGPEKLFF
TRBD2	NA	TRBV20-1	TRBJ2-7	TGCAGTGCTAGCATAGCGGGAGTGTACGAGCAGTACTTC	CSASIAGVYEQYF
NA	NA	TRBV18	TRBJ2-2	TGTGCCAGCTCACCGCTGGGGCAGAACACCGGGGAGCTGTTTTTT	CASSPLGQNTGELFF
NA	few	TRBV6-6	TRBJ1-6	TGTGCCAGCAGTTACTCCCAGGGTCACTCACCCCTCCACTTT	CASSYSQGHSPLHF
NA	few	TRBV20-1	TRBJ1-3	TGCAGTGCTAGGGGCTCTGGAAACACCATATATTTT	CSARGSGNTIYF
TRBD1	NA	TRBV2	TRBJ2-2	TGTGCCAGCAGGGCGCCGGGACAGGGTAACACCGGGGAGCTGTTTTTT	CASRAPGQGNTGELFF
TRBD2	few	TRBV3-1	TRBJ2-5	TGTGCCAGCAGCCAAGCACTAGCGGGGAGCTCGACAGAGACCCAGTACTTC	CASSQALAGSSTETQYF
NA	few	TRBV6-5	TRBJ2-3	TGTGCCAGCAGTGTGCAGTTTAGCACAGATACGCAGTATTTT	CASSVQFSTDTQYF
NA	few	TRBV7-9	TRBJ2-7	TGTGCCAGCAGCACCCTCGGGGAGCAGTACTTC	CASSTLGEQYF
NA	NA	TRBV20-1	TRBJ2-7	TGCAGTGCCCAGAGGGGGGGGGCCAGCTCCTACGAGCAGTACTTC	CSAQRGGASSYEQYF
NA	NA	TRBV12-3/TRBV12-4	TRBJ2-3	TGTGCCAGCAGTTTCCCGGGCGCCTCCACAGATACGCAGTATTTT	CASSFPGASTDTQYF
NA	NA	TRBV7-9	TRBJ2-1	TGTGCCAGCAGCGGAAGCGGCAGAATAACTGGTACCAAGTTCTTC	CASSGSGRITGTKFF
NA	NA	TRBV7-2	TRBJ2-5	TGTGCCAGCAGCCCCGAATGGGGGTCAGAGACCCAGTACTTC	CASSPEWGSETQYF
NA	few	TRBV12-3/TRBV12-4	TRBJ1-6	TGTGCCAGCAGTTTAAGGGCCCCTCAAAATTCACCCCTCCACTTT	CASSLRAPQNSPLHF
TRBD2	few	TRBV28	TRBJ2-1	TGTGCCAGCAGCTGGGGGACTAGCGGCGATGAGCAGTTCTTC	CASSWGTSGDEQFF
NA	NA	TRBV7-2	TRBJ2-2	TGTGCCAGCAGCTTAGGAGGGAATCCGAACACCGGGGAGCTGTTTTTT	CASSLGGNPNTGELFF
NA	few	TRBV29-1	TRBJ1-3	TGCAGCGTTGAAGGGGTCGTAGGGGTCGGAAACACCATATATTTT	CSVEGVVGVGNTIYF
NA	NA	TRBV12-3/TRBV12-4	TRBJ2-7	TGTGCCAGCAGTTTGGCGGCCCCCTACGAGCAGTACTTC	CASSLAAPYEQYF
TRBD1	NA	TRBV7-9	TRBJ1-1	TGTGCCAGCAGCTTAGGGACAGGGGGCCTCGGTGAAGCTTTCTTT	CASSLGTGGLGEAFF
TRBD2	NA	TRBV6-2/TRBV6-3	TRBJ2-1	TGTGCCAGCAGTTACGGGACTAGCTACAATGAGCAGTTCTTC	CASSYGTSYNEQFF
TRBD1	NA	TRBV27	TRBJ1-5	TGTGCCAGCAGTTCCCAGGGGGGGTCCCAGCATTTT	CASSSQGGSQHF
NA	NA	TRBV9	TRBJ2-1	TGTGCCAGCAGCATAAACAGGGACTCCGGCTCCTACAATGAGCAGTTCTTC	CASSINRDSGSYNEQFF
NA	few	TRBV20-1	TRBJ2-6	TGCAGTGTTCCGGGGTCTGGGGCCAACGTCCTGACTTTC	CSVPGSGANVLTF
NA	few	TRBV12-3/TRBV12-4	TRBJ2-6	TGTGCCAGCACCGGGGCCAACTCTGGGGCCAACGTCCTGACTTTC	CASTGANSGANVLTF
NA	NA	TRBV30	TRBJ2-4	TGTGCCTGGAGTATAGGGGAAGGAAGAAACATTCAGTACTTC	CAWSIGEGRNIQYF
TRBD1	NA	TRBV23-1	TRBJ1-5	TGCGCCAGCCCCCAGATCCCCGGGACAGAAGAAGACAACCAGCCCCAGCATTTT	CASPQIPGTEEDNQPQHF
NA	few	TRBV11-3	TRBJ2-1	TGTGCCAGCAGCTTAGAACACAATGAGCAGTTCTTC	CASSLEHNEQFF
NA	NA	TRBV4-1	TRBJ2-3	TGCGCCAGCAGCCAAGAGGCTAGCACAGATACGCAGTATTTT	CASSQEASTDTQYF
NA	few	TRBV3-1	TRBJ2-7	TGTGCCAGCAGCCAAGATCTTCGACAGAGTTACGAGCAGTACTTC	CASSQDLRQSYEQYF
NA	NA	TRBV6-5	TRBJ1-2	TGTGCCAGCAGTTACTCGAAGGTATCCAGGGGCATCGGTGGCTACACCTTC	CASSYSKVSRGIGGYTF
TRBD2	NA	TRBV4-1	TRBJ2-2	TGCGCCAGCAGCCGGGGCAGCGGGATAACCGGGGAGCTGTTTTTT	CASSRGSGITGELFF
TRBD2	NA	TRBV19	TRBJ2-7	TGTGCCAGCAGCGGGGTGTGGTCCTACGAGCAGTACTTC	CASSGVWSYEQYF
NA	NA	TRBV18	TRBJ2-3	TGTGCCAGCTCACCAGTTCTGCTGGCGGCGGATACGCAGTATTTT	CASSPVLLAADTQYF
TRBD2	NA	TRBV2	TRBJ2-7	TGTGCCAGGGGGTCGACTAGCGGGAGCTCCTACGAGCAGTACTTC	CARGSTSGSSYEQYF
TRBD2	NA	TRBV5-6	TRBJ2-2	TGTGCCAGCAGCCCCTACCAGACTAGCCGAACATCCGGGGAGCTGTTTTTT	CASSPYQTSRTSGELFF